This T cell receptor (beta chain) was documented in a study of T cells in localized non-small cell lung cancer. Only in-frame clones appear in the TCRdb table, and some are missing; sequencing was by immunoSEQ multiplex PCR. The table shows some 9,500 clones, with about 92% occurring only once. This clone was seen just once. Here the sequenced sample was peripheral blood, taken before any cancer treatment. The source is a male donor older than 55 with stage III squamous cell lung carcinoma.

CDR3 region: CSVEGGGALGYTF. The CDR3 DNA is TGCAGCGTTGAGGGGGGCGGGGCGCTCGGCTACACCTTC. V gene TRBV29-1 combines with J gene TRBJ1-2; perhaps TRBD1 as D (6 bases). V was cut by 3 bases and J by 8 bases, with 16 bases left in between. The germline V gene encodes CDR1 SQVTM and CDR2 ANQGSEA. CDR3 length equals 13 residues.